The T cell receptor beta chain described here comes from a study of cytomegalovirus exposure and HLA in healthy donors (dated by TCRdb to 2017 to 2019). Broadly, across the study: An earlier analysis of approximately 600 of the donors reported approximately 300 Gb of sequence data and 120 million or so unique TCR beta sequences from 150 million to 200 million T cells. An early release that covered about 600 HLA-typed donors contained around 300 gigabases of sequencing data and 70 million to 100 million unique TCR sequences. Of the 398 genotyped donors, less than 90% were placed in the genetic ancestry cluster associated with self-reported Caucasian donors. The study aimed to test whether signatures of past pathogen exposure could be identified by cataloging public T cell receptors. Using immunosequencing, the study profiled T cell repertoires from 666 subjects and related those repertoires to cytomegalovirus serostatus. Besides the first cohort of around 670 subjects, a separate validation cohort made up of roughly 120 different subjects was used. To predict cytomegalovirus infection status, the study combined high-throughput TCR immunosequencing, statistical association of individual TCRs with disease status, and machine learning. A later analysis re-analyzed previously published TCR beta repertoires from 600 to 850 donors and added high-resolution HLA genotyping to study TCR occurrence patterns. Rather than drawing on any new phenotypic data, the later analysis identified candidate immune exposures from TCR beta sequences and the way those sequences occurred across donors. To decide whether each TCR beta V gene segment behaved as functional or pseudogenic, an earlier analysis of some 600 of the donors relied on high-throughput TCR beta sequencing. Donor age, sex, ethnicity and CMV serostatus were collected together with the repertoire data. A later genetic analysis used genome-wide SNP genotypes for about 65% of the roughly 700 donors, treating that subset as a discovery cohort. Every discovery cohort repertoire had been produced on one sequencing platform. HLA typing included class I and class II loci at four-digit resolution. The number of typed donors differed by locus: 629-630 for A, B, C, DRB1 and DQB1; 522 for DQA1; fewer than 610 for DPA1; and 400 to 480 for DPB1. Five DR-DQ haplotypes were handled as single units for association and clustering because linkage in the cohort was strong. On average, around 230,000 unique TCR beta nucleotide sequences were sequenced per donor among about 400 genotyped donors of the cohort, with roughly 18% of those sequences being non-productive.

V is pruned by 0 bases and J by 2 bases, leaving 9 bases of the junction without a gene match. The germline V gene encodes CDR1 LNHNV and CDR2 YYDKDF (reference sequence). CDR3 length: 18 amino acids, cysteine to phenylalanine. Only the CDR3 DNA is retained, 54 bases long and in frame from the first base. The cohort comprised 710 or so healthy bone marrow donors. Cohort members were all nominally healthy when sampled, although unrecorded immune exposures were likely present. The donor tested CMV seropositive, placing the donor among the 289 seropositive members of the cohort. Each donor provided a peripheral blood sample, and peripheral blood mononuclear cells were used for TCR beta sequencing. The Qiagen DNeasy Blood Extraction Kit was used to extract genomic DNA from the blood cell samples. Library creation used the immunoSEQ multiplex PCR assay. The multiplex PCR relied on a mix of 60 forward primers for TCR Vbeta segments and 13 reverse primers for TCR Jbeta segments. The CDR3 region of rearranged TCR beta genes was amplified from genomic DNA by a multiplex PCR assay. The amplified TCR beta libraries were sequenced on the Illumina HiSeq System as 87-base-pair reads. The authors' analysis ran thus. Across the 666 repertoires, a later analysis counted roughly 84 million unique TCR beta chains, 9.5 million to 13 million of which were shared by at least two donors. Raw reads were error-corrected and collapsed into unique sequences by a nearest-neighbor algorithm in which closely related sequences were merged to remove PCR and sequencing errors. To assign V, D and J gene segments, CDR3 sequences were aligned to IMGT reference sequences. Each retained sequence needed at least a six-nucleotide match to both a V gene segment and a J gene segment. A rearrangement counted as productive if the CDR3 had no stop codons and remained in frame with V and J, and every other rearrangement counted as non-productive. Following IMGT convention, CDR3 was defined as the stretch from the second conserved V-encoded cysteine up to the conserved J-encoded phenylalanine. Sequences without an unambiguous match to a single V gene segment were excluded from the earlier analysis of a few hundred of the donors. An earlier analysis of just under 600 of the donors called V segments functional above 56.7% productive rearrangements and segregating when the between-donor standard deviation exceeded 5%. A statistical classification framework was built for diagnosing cytomegalovirus status from the catalog of TCR beta chain sequences. A later analysis assigned V and J genes by comparing TCR nucleotide sequences with IMGT/GENE-DB human TR gene sequences. In a later analysis, CDR3 sequences and most-parsimonious VDJ recombination scenarios were assigned using the TCRdist pipeline. In a later analysis, every TCR beta chain was defined by the combination of its CDR3 amino acid sequence and its V-gene family, and reads without a unique V-gene family were dropped. In a later analysis, around 650 highly shared, low-generation-probability nucleotide sequences were removed to address suspected cross-contamination and a sequencing artifact. In a later analysis, a clonal expansion index for each public chain was calculated from normalized within-repertoire ranks of inferred template counts. In a later analysis, generation probabilities were computed using a VDJ recombination model fitted to out-of-frame rearrangements, and the results were checked against IGoR. Hypergeometric tests were used in a later analysis to score TCR-TCR, TCR-HLA and TCR-CMV co-occurrence, with a repertoire-size bias correction applied to the TCR pairs. A later analysis estimated false discovery rates by permuting HLA or CMV assignments 20 times. A later analysis grouped co-occurring TCRs with DBSCAN, adding TCRdist sequence similarity when clustering within HLA-allele-positive subsets. Repertoires with fewer than 30,000 or more than 120,000 public chains, plus five repertoires with anomalous nucleotide sharing, were excluded from co-occurrence clustering. Sourced from immuneACCESS, this table was stored by TCRdb with only in-frame sequences that have V and J called. A share of the clones is absent; for the studies checked, an unresolved V gene accounts for under half, and the remainder has no known explanation. That table furnishes V, J and clone size, whereas the DNA furnished D and trimming. Recorded for this sample are tens of thousands of clones; about four fifths of them occurred a single time. The biggest ten clones account for roughly 8.9% of the sample.

In the case of this clone: Its antigen is still unknown. Base qualities are not at hand, and no much larger clone is one base apart.

Overall study results and their limits: Cytomegalovirus status was reported to be diagnosed by the classifier with high specificity and sensitivity in both the original and validation cohorts. Strong co-occurrence of HLA alleles, especially DR and DQ, made assigning TCR associations to individual alleles difficult. In a later analysis, most CMV-associated TCR beta chains were found to appear HLA-restricted, with HLA associations seemingly driven largely by CMV exposure. Broadly in line with IMGT annotations, most TCR beta V segments showed up in productive rearrangements about 90% or about 30% of the time in an earlier analysis of some 590 of the donors. Because the 87-base-pair reads could not distinguish some IMGT-functional V segments, including TRBV6-2 and TRBV6-3, those segments were excluded. In a later genetic analysis, a missense DCLRE1C variant was associated with V-gene and J-gene trimming of TCR beta chains, and the association was replicated in an independent cohort. While some public TCRs were present in many individuals, most TCR sequences turned up only very rarely across donors. Several of the top co-occurrence clusters appeared to be linked to parvovirus B19, influenza, CMV and Epstein-Barr virus, according to a later analysis. About 15 rarely observed V segments, including chromosome 9 orphons, were excluded from the earlier analysis of 550 to 700 of the donors because counts were too low. The study listed 150 to 200 TCR beta chains as associated with cytomegalovirus. Because some donors lacked HLA typing at each locus, the association tests relied only on the typed subset. A further reported finding was that TCR beta sequences accurately predicted the HLA-A and HLA-B alleles for most subjects in the first cohort. It was suggested by the authors that the approach could potentially be generalized to other disease states and immunological phenotypes. A few of the identified cytomegalovirus-associated TCR beta chains were confirmed in vitro to be specific for cytomegalovirus antigens. A later genetic analysis reported fewer N-insertions in productive TCRs among donors in an Asian-associated ancestry cluster than the roughly 670-donor mean. The cohort was sequenced for TCR beta chains only, and without alpha or paired-chain data the features that could be detected were limited. In a later analysis, HLA-associated TCR beta chains were found to be more clonally expanded and to have lower generation probabilities than equally common non-associated chains. Specific HLA alleles were associated with 15,000 to 20,000 TCR beta sequences at a false discovery rate of 0.05 in a later analysis. A later analysis found that TCR association rates varied across HLA loci, with DRB1 alleles showing the most associated TCRs and HLA-C alleles the fewest. The only immune exposure information available for the cohort was CMV serostatus. Sequencing depth was assumed to be roughly uniform across donors in the presence/absence analyses, though that assumption may not hold. Correlated functional status among segregating V segments might be attributable to linkage disequilibrium, but an unknown experimental factor could not be ruled out. A cluster of highly shared sequence variants was judged likely to represent a technical artifact of the sequencing pipeline.

This clonotype was obtained from a woman aged 40 to 50 in good health and CMV-seropositive. The sequence is built from TRBV15 and TRBJ2-2, and 7 bases in between align with TRBD1. Source material: PBMCs. The nucleotide sequence reads TGTGCCACCAGCAGAGATTTATCCGGACAGGCAAACACCGGGGAGCTGTTTTTT. Translation gives CATSRDLSGQANTGELFF.